Below are 9 T cell receptor beta chains sequenced from a single sample in a study of CD8 T cells in Susac syndrome. A quantity of roughly 0.5 to 1 ug RNA underwent reverse transcription using random hexamers. TCRdb redid the calling of the immunoSEQ multiplex PCR reads with MiXCR, one entry per CDR3 protein. The sample lists 150,000 to 200,000 distinct CDR3 sequences, roughly 94% occurring once. Source material: CD4+ T cells from PBMCs. The receptors were gathered from a human donor with multiple sclerosis.

The chain has TRBV6-5 and TRBJ2-7; D uncertain. The CDR3 is made up of 13 amino acids. The germline CDR1 and CDR2 sequences are MNHEY and SVGAGI. V was cut by 5 bases and J by 2 bases, with 10 bases left in between. CDR3 DNA sequence: TGTGCCAGCAGTCGTGAGCTCGCCTACGAGCAGTACTTC. This codes for CASSRELAYEQYF.

This sequence joins TRBV5-4 and TRBJ2-7; TRBD2 might be the D (5 bases). The CDR3 runs 13 residues. Germline CDR1 and CDR2: SGHNT and YYREEE (reference sequence). Trimming removed 9 bases from V and 2 bases from J, with 15 bases in between. This CDR3 reads CATSGSAAYEQYF. The CDR3 nucleotides are TGTGCCACCTCCGGTAGCGCTGCCTACGAGCAGTACTTC.

The V call is TRBV2, the J call TRBJ1-1; 7 bases align to TRBD1. Germline-derived CDR1 and CDR2 are SNHLY and FYNNEI. V shed 5 bases, J shed 5 bases, and the junction held 5 bases outside the gene matches. The CDR3 contains 13 residues. The CDR3 protein is CASSPEQGTEAFF. The CDR3 nucleotides are TGTGCCAGCAGTCCCGAACAGGGGACTGAAGCTTTCTTT.

The CDR3 region has the DNA TGTGCCTGGAGAGCAGGGCAGCGTTCGGCCCTCCACTTT. This translates into CAWRAGQRSALHF. This chain joins TRBV30 and TRBJ1-6, with a weak D call TRBD1 (5 bases). Germline values: CDR1 GTSNPN, CDR2 SVGIG (reference sequence). V was shortened by 3 bases and J by 14 bases, with 17 bases between the two germline ends. The CDR3 covers 13 residues.

The V gene is TRBV30, the J gene TRBJ2-3; 7 bases line up with TRBD2. Germline CDR1 GTSNPN, CDR2 SVGIG (reference sequence). The length of the CDR3 is 15 residues. The junction had 11 bases not matched to a gene; V was cut back by 5 bases and J by 3 bases. CDR3 coding DNA: TGTGCCTGGGGAGTAGGCGGGAGTGGTACAGATACGCAGTATTTT. Translation: CAWGVGGSGTDTQYF. Variable domain in full (rest from reference TRBV30 and TRBJ2-3): SQTIHQWPATLVQPVGSPLSLECTVEGTSNPNLYWYRQAAGRGLQLLFYSVGIGQISSEVPQNLSASRPQDRQFILSSKKLLLSDSGFYLCAWGVGGSGTDTQYFGPGTRLTVL.

V gene TRBV5-8 combines with J gene TRBJ2-1; 7 bases agree with TRBD1. In germline, CDR1 is SGHTS, CDR2 YDEGEE. The CDR3 runs 15 residues. J gave up 6 bases and V 5 bases, and 11 bases lay outside the gene matches. The chain's CDR3 is CASSPDRDIFNEQFF. DNA for the CDR3: TGTGCCAGCAGTCCCGACAGGGACATCTTCAATGAGCAGTTCTTC.

The V gene is TRBV30, the J gene TRBJ2-1, with no clear D. V gave up 4 bases and J gave up 10 bases, with 20 bases separating them. The germline CDR1 and CDR2 sequences are GTSNPN and SVGIG (reference sequence). The CDR3 runs 14 residues. CDR3 DNA: TGTGCCTGGAATTTGCAGAGCCTGACTTCAGAGCAGTTCTTC. Translated: CAWNLQSLTSEQFF.

The chain carries TRBV11-1 and TRBJ2-5, with 10 nucleotides matching TRBD2. Germline-derived CDR1 and CDR2 are SGHAT and FQDESV (reference sequence). Losses at the gene ends were 5 bases for V and 4 bases for J; bases not matched to a gene: 7. CDR3 size: 15 residues. The CDR3 is CASSPRSGRVETQYF. The CDR3 nucleotides are TGTGCCAGCAGCCCCCGCAGCGGGAGGGTAGAGACCCAGTACTTC.

The genes are TRBV6-2 or TRBV6-3 and TRBJ2-1, with 8 nucleotides matching TRBD2. V lost 4 bases to trimming and J lost 14 bases; unmatched junction nucleotides: 16. CDR3 length: 15 amino acids. Germline V lookup: CDR1 MNHEY, CDR2 SVGEGT. The CDR3 DNA follows: TGTGCCAGCAGTTTCCGGGACTCCCGCGGGGGGAAAAAGTTCTTC. Protein: CASSFRDSRGGKKFF.